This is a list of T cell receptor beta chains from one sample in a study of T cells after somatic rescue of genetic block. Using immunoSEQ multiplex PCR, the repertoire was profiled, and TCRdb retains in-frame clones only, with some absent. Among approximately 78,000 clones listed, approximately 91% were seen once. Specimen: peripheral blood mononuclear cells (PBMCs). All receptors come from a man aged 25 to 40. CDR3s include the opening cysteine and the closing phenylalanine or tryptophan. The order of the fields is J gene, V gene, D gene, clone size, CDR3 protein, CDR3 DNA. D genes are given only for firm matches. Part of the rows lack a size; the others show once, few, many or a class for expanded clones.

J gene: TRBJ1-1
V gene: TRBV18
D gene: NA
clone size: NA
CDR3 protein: CASSINRADTEAFF
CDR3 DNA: TGTGCCAGCTCAATAAACAGGGCGGACACTGAAGCTTTCTTT

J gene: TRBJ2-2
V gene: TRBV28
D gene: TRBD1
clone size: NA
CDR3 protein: CASSDWTGRTGELFF
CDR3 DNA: TGTGCCAGCAGTGACTGGACAGGGCGCACCGGGGAGCTGTTTTTT

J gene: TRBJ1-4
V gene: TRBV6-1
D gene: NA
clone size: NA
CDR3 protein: CASSLGRGVNEKLFF
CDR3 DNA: TGTGCCAGCAGTCTAGGGCGAGGGGTTAATGAAAAACTGTTTTTT

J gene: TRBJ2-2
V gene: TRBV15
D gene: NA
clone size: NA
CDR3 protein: CATSRDRGIGTGELFF
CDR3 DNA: TGTGCCACCAGCAGAGATCGTGGGATAGGCACCGGGGAGCTGTTTTTT

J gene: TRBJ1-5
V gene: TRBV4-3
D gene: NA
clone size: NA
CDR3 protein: CASSQEASLVAQHF
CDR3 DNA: TGCGCCAGCAGCCAAGAGGCCAGCCTAGTGGCCCAGCATTTT

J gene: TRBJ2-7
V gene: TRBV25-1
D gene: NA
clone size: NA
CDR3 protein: CASSSGYEQYF
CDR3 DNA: TGTGCCAGCAGTTCGGGCTACGAGCAGTACTTC

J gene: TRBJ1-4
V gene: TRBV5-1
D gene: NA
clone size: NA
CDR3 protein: CASSLQASNEKLFF
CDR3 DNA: TGCGCCAGCAGCTTACAGGCCTCTAATGAAAAACTGTTTTTT

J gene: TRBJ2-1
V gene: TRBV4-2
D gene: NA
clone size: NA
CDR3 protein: CASSQDLGGNEQFF
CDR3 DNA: TGTGCCAGCAGCCAAGATCTGGGTGGCAATGAGCAGTTCTTC

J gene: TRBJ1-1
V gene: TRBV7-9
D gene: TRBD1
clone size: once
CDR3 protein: CASSLGQGAGTEAFF
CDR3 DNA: TGTGCCAGCAGCTTAGGACAGGGGGCGGGAACTGAAGCTTTCTTT

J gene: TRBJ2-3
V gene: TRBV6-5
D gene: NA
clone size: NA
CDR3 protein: CASSRSGDTQYF
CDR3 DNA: TGTGCCAGCAGCCGCAGTGGAGATACGCAGTATTTT

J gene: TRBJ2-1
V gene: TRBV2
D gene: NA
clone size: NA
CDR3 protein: CASSVGSARGGEQFF
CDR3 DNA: TGTGCCAGCAGTGTCGGCAGCGCCAGGGGGGGTGAGCAGTTCTTC

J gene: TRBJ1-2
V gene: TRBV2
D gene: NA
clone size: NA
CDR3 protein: CASSEGTPGYGYTF
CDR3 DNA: TGTGCCAGCAGTGAAGGGACTCCGGGGTATGGCTACACCTTC

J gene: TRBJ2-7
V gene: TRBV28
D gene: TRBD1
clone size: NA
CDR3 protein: CASSPQIQGAPNEQYF
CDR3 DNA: TGTGCCAGCAGTCCTCAGATACAGGGGGCGCCAAACGAGCAGTACTTC

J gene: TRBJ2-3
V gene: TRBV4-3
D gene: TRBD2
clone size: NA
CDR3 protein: CASSQEPSGRAYTQYF
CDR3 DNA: TGCGCCAGCAGCCAGGAACCTAGCGGGAGGGCCTATACGCAGTATTTT

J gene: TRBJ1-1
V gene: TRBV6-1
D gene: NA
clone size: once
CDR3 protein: CASSEYSTLRAMDTEAFF
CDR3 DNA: TGTGCCAGCAGTGAATATTCGACCCTTAGAGCGATGGACACTGAAGCTTTCTTT

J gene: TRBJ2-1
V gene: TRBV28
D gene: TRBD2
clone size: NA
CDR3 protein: CASSFPGLAGGLNEQFF
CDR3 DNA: TGTGCCAGCAGTTTCCCGGGACTAGCGGGAGGGTTAAATGAGCAGTTCTTC

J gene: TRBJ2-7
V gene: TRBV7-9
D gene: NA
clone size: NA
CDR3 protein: CASSPGTRSYEQYF
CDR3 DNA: TGTGCCAGCAGCCCGGGGACTCGCTCCTACGAGCAGTACTTC

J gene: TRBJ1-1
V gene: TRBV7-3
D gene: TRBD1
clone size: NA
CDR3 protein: CASSRLPGQGTTEAFF
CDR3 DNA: TGTGCCAGCAGCCGCCTCCCGGGACAGGGTACTACTGAAGCTTTCTTT

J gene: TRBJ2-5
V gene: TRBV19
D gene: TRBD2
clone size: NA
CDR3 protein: CASSLGLALIETQYF
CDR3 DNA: TGTGCCAGTAGTTTAGGACTAGCACTTATTGAGACCCAGTACTTC

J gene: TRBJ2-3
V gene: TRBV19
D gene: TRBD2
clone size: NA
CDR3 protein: CASSPDGLAGITDTQYF
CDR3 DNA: TGTGCCAGTAGTCCGGACGGACTAGCGGGAATCACAGATACGCAGTATTTT

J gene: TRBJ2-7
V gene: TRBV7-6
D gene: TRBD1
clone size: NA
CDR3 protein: CASSRRTGGYEQYF
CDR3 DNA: TGTGCCAGCAGCCGCAGGACAGGGGGGTACGAGCAGTACTTC

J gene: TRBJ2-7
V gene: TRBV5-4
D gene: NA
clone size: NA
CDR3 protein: CASSLGAGGSYEQYF
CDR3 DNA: TGTGCCAGCAGCTTGGGAGCGGGCGGCTCCTACGAGCAGTACTTC

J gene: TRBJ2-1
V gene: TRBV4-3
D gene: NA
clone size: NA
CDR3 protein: CASSQEGAEEQFF
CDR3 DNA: TGCGCCAGCAGCCAAGAAGGGGCAGAGGAGCAGTTCTTC

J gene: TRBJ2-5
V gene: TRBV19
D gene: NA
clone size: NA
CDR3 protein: CASSEGPETQYF
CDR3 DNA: TGTGCCAGTAGTGAGGGCCCAGAGACCCAGTACTTC

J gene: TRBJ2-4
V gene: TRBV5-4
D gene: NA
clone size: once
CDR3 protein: CASSPLGLAKNIQYF
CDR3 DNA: TGTGCCAGCAGCCCCCTCGGACTAGCCAAAAACATTCAGTACTTC

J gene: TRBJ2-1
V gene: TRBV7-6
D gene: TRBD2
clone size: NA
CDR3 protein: CASSLVPLPRGRLREGYNEQFF
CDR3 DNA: TGTGCCAGCAGCTTGGTTCCGTTGCCCCGGGGTCGGTTAAGGGAGGGCTACAATGAGCAGTTCTTC

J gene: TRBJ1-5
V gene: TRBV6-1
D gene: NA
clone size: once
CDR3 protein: CASEENSNQPQHF
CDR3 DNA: TGTGCCAGCGAGGAAAATAGCAATCAGCCCCAGCATTTT

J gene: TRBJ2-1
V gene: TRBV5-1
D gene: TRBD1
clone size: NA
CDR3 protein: CASSRQGSYNEQFF
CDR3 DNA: TGCGCCAGCAGCCGACAGGGCTCCTACAATGAGCAGTTCTTC

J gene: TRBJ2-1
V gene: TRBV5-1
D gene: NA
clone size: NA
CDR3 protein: CASSGTPGIYNEQFF
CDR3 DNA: TGCGCCAGCAGCGGGACCCCAGGAATATACAATGAGCAGTTCTTC